The T cell receptor (beta chain) under discussion was sequenced for a study of tumor-infiltrating lymphocytes in primary liver carcinoma. Study-wide background: Sequencing of the samples generated roughly 3.65 to 8 million productive TCRbeta reads, with similar yields across tissue types.

TCR beta cDNA was prepared out of roughly 520 ng total RNA by means of a constant-region primer. Library construction for TCR beta comprised three nested multiplex PCR rounds performed with slightly modified ARM-PCR. In TCRdb, the multiplex PCR reads were re-called with MiXCR into one record per CDR3 protein. Among some 50,000 distinct CDR3 sequences listed, over 65% were seen once. It was from roughly 20-30 mg of unsorted bulk tissue that RNA and DNA were co-extracted. Samples were taken from five separate regions of every tumor. The clonotype comes from a man in his forties with primary liver carcinoma and hepatitis B virus infection. Sequenced material: liver tumor tissue from sampling region 5. Noted subset: tumor region T5, tumor centre.

The CDR3 spells CASSSSYSNQPQHF. The CDR3 coding sequence is TGTGCCAGCTCCAGCAGCTATAGCAATCAGCCCCAGCATTTT. This rearrangement joins TRBV18 to TRBJ1-5; D not resolved. Germline V gives CDR1 KGHSH, CDR2 LQKENI. The germline V and J ends were trimmed by 6 bases and 0 bases, with 9 bases remaining between them. The CDR3 has 14 amino acids. The whole variable domain, filled in from reference TRBV18 and TRBJ1-5, reads NAGVMQNPRHLVRRRGQEARLRCSPMKGHSHVYWYRQLPEEGLKFMVYLQKENIIDESGMPKERFSAEFPKEGPSILRIQQVVRGDSAAYFCASSSSYSNQPQHFGDGTRLSIL.